What follows are 7 T cell receptor beta chains derived from one specimen sequenced in a study of OX40 agonist ivuxolimab in advanced cancers. TCRdb's table, derived via immunoSEQ multiplex PCR, lists solely in-frame clones and lacks some. The data contain 100,000 to 150,000 clones, about nine tenths of them singletons. Sequencing was performed on CD4+ or CD8+ T cells sorted from blood, taken in a trial of the OX40 agonist ivuxolimab. These TCRs come from an adult with an advanced solid tumor such as melanoma, head and neck, liver or kidney cancer.

The chain links TRBV28 to TRBJ1-4, with D possibly matching TRBD1 (5 bases). The germline V gene has CDR1 MDHEN and CDR2 SYDVKM. The CDR3 runs to 15 residues. V was trimmed by 4 bases and J by 2 bases, leaving 11 bases between them. For the CDR3, the DNA is TGTGCCAGCAGTTCTCAGGGCGCCACTAATGAAAAACTGTTTTTT. Its translation: CASSSQGATNEKLFF.

The chain joins TRBV10-3 to TRBJ2-2; D perhaps matches TRBD2 (6 bases). The CDR3 covers 15 residues. The germline V gene has CDR1 ENHRY and CDR2 SYGVKD. V dropped 4 bases and J dropped 3 bases, with 12 bases sitting between them. In nucleotides, the CDR3 is TGTGCCATCAGTGGGCGGGGAGCGGACACCGGGGAGCTGTTTTTT. Protein product: CAISGRGADTGELFF.

The V call is TRBV18, the J call TRBJ1-1; D is unresolved. Per germline, CDR1 KGHSH and CDR2 LQKENI. The V end was cut by 1 base, the J end by 0 bases, with 3 bases between. The CDR3 consists of 13 residues. The CDR3 region has the DNA TGTGCCAGCTCACCACATCTGAACACTGAAGCTTTCTTT. Protein sequence: CASSPHLNTEAFF.

V gene TRBV6-1 combines with J gene TRBJ2-7; 11 nucleotides agree with TRBD1. This CDR3 region has 15 residues. With 5 bases clipped from V and 5 bases from J, the junction kept 8 bases outside the gene matches. Looked up from germline, CDR1 is MNHNS and CDR2 is SASEGT. The chain's CDR3 is CASSLRTGGNDEQYF. CDR3 sequence (DNA): TGTGCCAGCAGTTTACGGACAGGGGGCAATGACGAGCAGTACTTC.

The CDR3 is CATSRGRTSYEQYF. CDR3 DNA sequence: TGTGCCACCAGCAGGGGCAGGACTTCCTACGAGCAGTACTTC. V is TRBV15 and J is TRBJ2-7, with a tentative D call TRBD2 (5 bases). CDR3 length: 14 amino acids. Per germline, CDR1 LNHNV and CDR2 YYDKDF (reference sequence). Trimming removed 3 bases from V and 1 base from J, with 10 bases in between. Variable domain in full (rest from reference TRBV15 and TRBJ2-7): DAMVIQNPRYQVTQFGKPVTLSCSQTLNHNVMYWYQQKSSQAPKLLFHYYDKDFNNEADTPDNFQSRRPNTSFCFLDIRSPGLGDTAMYLCATSRGRTSYEQYFGPGTRLTVT.

The chain combines TRBV6-6 with TRBJ1-1; 8 nucleotides agree with TRBD1. CDR1 is MNHNY and CDR2 is SVGAGI in the germline V gene (reference sequence). The V segment lost 2 bases and the J segment 4 bases; nucleotides outside the gene matches: 6. The CDR3 runs 15 residues. CDR3 amino acids: CASSYPGGAGTEAFF. The CDR3 nucleotides read TGTGCCAGCAGTTACCCAGGGGGCGCTGGCACTGAAGCTTTCTTT.

The V call is TRBV6-1, the J call TRBJ2-7; TRBD1 is a possible D gene (5 bases). Germline values: CDR1 MNHNS, CDR2 SASEGT. V was trimmed by 3 bases and J by 4 bases, leaving 7 bases between them. The CDR3 sequence is 12 residues long. The CDR3 protein is CASSDRVYEQYF. The CDR3 nucleotides read TGTGCCAGCAGTGACAGGGTTTACGAGCAGTACTTC.